This record looks at one T cell receptor (beta chain) sequence and its context. These data originate in a study of blood T cell repertoires in COVID-19. Germline CDR1 is SGHRS and CDR2 is YFSETQ. The CDR3 spans 16 residues. V lost 3 bases to trimming and J lost 8 bases; unmatched junction nucleotides: 14. Some clones are missing from TCRdb's copy, which holds only in-frame ones; the method was immunoSEQ multiplex PCR. This sample has under 300,000 clones, with around 90% found just once. The material sequenced was peripheral blood. This clonotype was obtained from a man aged 25 to 45 with COVID-19, enrolled during active disease. J is TRBJ1-1 and V is TRBV5-1; 9 bases line up with TRBD1. This CDR3 reads CASSSGTGLPGVEAFF. The CDR3 DNA is TGCGCCAGCAGCTCCGGGACAGGGCTTCCGGGGGTAGAAGCTTTCTTT.